This TCR beta chain was sequenced during a study of TIL therapy for anti-PD-1-resistant metastatic lung cancer. Turning to the study itself: Tumor harvest preceded PD-1/PD-L1 blockade, followed by nivolumab treatment. Tumors had a median PD-L1 proportion score of 6%.

The study, taken as a whole, reports: Patients were highly selected, enriched for treatment-naive, never-smoker and oncogene-addicted cases.

About this clone: Its target is unknown.

This CDR3 comprises 17 residues. Germline V CDR1 and CDR2: LNHDA, SQIVND (reference sequence). V gave up 0 bases and J gave up 3 bases, with 14 bases separating them. Time point indicated: pre-treatment sample, taken before nivolumab and TIL therapy. The immunoSEQ assay was v3. Each library reached roughly 1.9 million read pairs, or 5-6 million at deep level. Here immunoSEQ multiplex PCR was the method, and the copy in TCRdb shows in-frame clones only, minus some. Among approximately 18,000 clones, about four fifths were seen once, and the ten largest hold under 2.5%. The sequence derives from a person aged 25 to 85 with non-small cell lung cancer. The sample here was blood, taken at baseline. The rearrangement links TRBV19 to TRBJ1-4, with D perhaps matching TRBD1 (6 bases). The CDR3 loop reads CASSIDRLGTSNEKLFF. CDR3 in DNA: TGTGCCAGTAGTATAGATCGTTTGGGGACATCTAATGAAAAACTGTTTTTT.